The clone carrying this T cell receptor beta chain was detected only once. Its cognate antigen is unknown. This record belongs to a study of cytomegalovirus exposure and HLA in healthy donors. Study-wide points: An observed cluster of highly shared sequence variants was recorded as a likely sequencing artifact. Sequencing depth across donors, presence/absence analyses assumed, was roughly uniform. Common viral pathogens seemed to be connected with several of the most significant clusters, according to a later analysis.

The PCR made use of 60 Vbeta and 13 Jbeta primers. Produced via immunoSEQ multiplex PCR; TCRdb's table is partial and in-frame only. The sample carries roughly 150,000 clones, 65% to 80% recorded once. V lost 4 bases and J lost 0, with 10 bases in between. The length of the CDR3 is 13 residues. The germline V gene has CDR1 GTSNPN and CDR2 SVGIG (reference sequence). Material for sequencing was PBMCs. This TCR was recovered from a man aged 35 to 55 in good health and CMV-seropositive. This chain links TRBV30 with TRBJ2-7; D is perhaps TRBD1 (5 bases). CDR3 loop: CAWKGFGSYEQYF. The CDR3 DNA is TGTGCCTGGAAGGGGTTTGGCTCCTACGAGCAGTACTTC.